The next 4 T cell receptor beta chains were all read from a single sample in a study of T cell clones after liver transplantation. Assay: immunoSEQ multiplex PCR; the TCRdb copy retains only in-frame clones and omits some. The table lists under 150,000 clones, over 75% of them singletons. The material sequenced was CD4+ T cells from blood, taken 12 months after liver transplant. The receptors were sampled from a human patient who received a liver transplant. Some of the T cells may derive from the graft donor.

The V gene is TRBV7-6, the J gene TRBJ2-2; TRBD2 matches at 16 bases. Trimming cost V 5 bases and J 2 bases; bases outside gene matches: 2. Germline V gives CDR1 SGHVS, CDR2 FNYEAQ. The CDR3 sequence is 17 residues long. CDR3 in amino acids: CASSGTSGRGNTGELFF. The CDR3 coding sequence is TGTGCCAGCAGCGGGACTAGCGGGAGGGGTAACACCGGGGAGCTGTTTTTT. The whole variable domain, remainder taken from reference TRBV7-6 and TRBJ2-2, is GAGVSQSPRYKVTKRGQDVALRCDPISGHVSLYWYRQALGQGPEFLTYFNYEAQQDKSGLPNDRFSAERPEGSISTLTIQRTEQRDSAMYRCASSGTSGRGNTGELFFGEGSRLTVL.

V gene TRBV9 combines with J gene TRBJ2-1, with 13 bases fitting TRBD2. This CDR3 region has 16 residues. Germline CDR1 SGDLS, CDR2 YYNGEE. After removal of 3 bases from V and 6 bases from J, the junction contained 6 bases not matched to a gene. The CDR3 DNA follows: TGTGCCAGCAGCGCCCGACTAGCGGGAGGAAGCAATGAGCAGTTCTTC. It encodes CASSARLAGGSNEQFF.

The chain links TRBV5-1 to TRBJ2-7, with TRBD1 identical over 8 bases. This CDR3 region has 14 residues. V lost 5 bases and J lost 2; bases outside the gene matches: 6. Germline V gene sequence: CDR1 SGHRS, CDR2 YFSETQ. CDR3 loop: CASRPGQAAYEQYF. Written as DNA, the CDR3 is TGCGCCAGCAGACCGGGACAGGCAGCCTACGAGCAGTACTTC.

V gene TRBV7-2 combines with J gene TRBJ2-5; 7 nucleotides align to TRBD2. Looked up from germline, CDR1 is SGHTA and CDR2 is FQGNSA. V shed 7 bases and J 4 bases; nucleotides not matched to a gene: 6. This CDR3 region has 13 residues. This CDR3 is CASTRGVGETQYF. CDR3 nucleotides: TGTGCCAGCACCCGGGGGGTCGGAGAGACCCAGTACTTC.